The T cell receptor (beta chain) described here comes from a study of beta chain features in type 1 diabetes. Comment on this clone: Its antigen is unknown.

Whole-study findings and limits: VDJ junctions from type 1 diabetes patients carried fewer insertions and larger deletions. TCRB rearrangement may or may not be influenced by HLA type; here this remained unresolved. With patients and controls alike, PCR might favor shorter templates to an equal degree.

V gave up 0 bases and J gave up 6 bases, with 12 bases separating them. The CDR3 has 14 amino acids. Germline CDR1 is LGHNA and CDR2 is YNFKEQ. CD45RO/CCR7/CD25/CD127/CD95/CD27 separated CD4+ naive, central memory, regulatory and stem cell-like memory cells by sorting. Isolated RNA was reverse transcribed in full, so expressed TCRB transcripts were sequenced. Profiled with immunoSEQ multiplex PCR; TCRdb holds only in-frame clones, not every one. The data contain hundreds of thousands of clones, roughly 9.6% of them singletons. Sequencing was performed on naive CD4+ T cells from blood. The TCR was taken from a woman in her thirties in good health. The chain joins TRBV4-2 to TRBJ2-7; D is unclear. CDR3 sequence (DNA): TGTGCCAGCAGCCAAGAAAAATTAATCGGCGAGCAGTACTTC. Amino acids: CASSQEKLIGEQYF.